The 28 T cell receptor beta chains listed next were all sequenced from one sample in a study of blood T cell repertoires in COVID-19. Repertoires were generated with immunoSEQ multiplex PCR, while TCRdb's copy carries only in-frame clones and drops some. The sample records 150,000 to 200,000 clones, about 80% being singletons. The source material was PBMCs or T cells enriched from blood (not recorded which). These receptors were collected from a man between 45 and 60 years old who had recovered from COVID-19.

The V gene is TRBV28, the J gene TRBJ1-2; 9 bases align to TRBD1. CDR3 length equals 15 residues. Looked up from germline, CDR1 is MDHEN and CDR2 is SYDVKM. With V trimmed by 3 bases and J by 6 bases, 8 bases remained unmatched. The CDR3 coding sequence is TGTGCCAGCAGTTTCTACATACAGGGGGCTCATGGCTACACCTTC. Translated: CASSFYIQGAHGYTF.

The chain uses TRBV7-3 and TRBJ1-1, with 7 nucleotides matching TRBD1. The CDR3 has 15 amino acids. CDR1 and CDR2 from the germline V gene are SGHTA and FQGTGA. V shed 0 bases, J shed 3 bases, and the junction held 4 bases outside the gene matches. CDR3 residues: CASSLTAQGHTEAFF. DNA for the CDR3: TGTGCCAGCAGCTTAACGGCACAGGGGCACACTGAAGCTTTCTTT.

This clone was detected only a few times. The rearrangement uses TRBV3-1 (or the pseudogene TRBV3-2) and TRBJ1-5, with a weak D call TRBD1 (6 bases). The germline gives CDR1 LGHDT, CDR2 YNNKEL (reference sequence). Trimming shortened V by 3 bases and J by 2 bases, and 14 bases separated the two germline ends. This CDR3 has 16 amino acids. The CDR3 region is CASSHRGARGNQPQHF. The CDR3 DNA reads TGTGCCAGCAGCCACCGGGGGGCGCGCGGCAATCAGCCCCAGCATTTT.

The chain couples TRBV18 to TRBJ1-6, with TRBD1 matching over 9 bases. The CDR3 sequence is 16 residues long. The germline V gene encodes CDR1 KGHSH and CDR2 LQKENI. The V and J ends lost 3 bases and 9 bases, in that order; junction bases with no gene match: 9. The CDR3 here is CASSPSGVQGASPLHF. The DNA of the CDR3 is TGTGCCAGCTCACCGTCAGGTGTACAGGGGGCTTCACCCCTCCACTTT.

The V and J genes are TRBV5-4 and TRBJ2-3, with TRBD2 matching 10 bases. Looked up from germline, CDR1 is SGHNT and CDR2 is YYREEE (reference sequence). The CDR3 contains 15 residues. V trimming: 5 bases; J trimming: 1 base; junction bases outside the gene matches: 4. This chain's CDR3 is CASSILAGGTDTQYF. The CDR3 nucleotides are TGTGCCAGCAGTATCCTAGCGGGGGGCACAGATACGCAGTATTTT.

This clone was seen more than once but under ten times. The chain links TRBV3-1 (or the pseudogene TRBV3-2) to TRBJ2-1, with D maybe TRBD2 (5 bases). Germline assignment: CDR1 LGHDT and CDR2 YNNKEL (reference sequence). This CDR3 has 11 residues. V was trimmed by 4 bases and J by 7 bases, leaving 5 bases between them. In DNA form, the CDR3 reads TGTGCCAGCAGCCGAGGGAATGAGCAGTTCTTC. Translating it yields CASSRGNEQFF.

This chain links TRBV9 with TRBJ1-1, with D perhaps matching TRBD1 (5 bases). CDR1 and CDR2 from the germline V gene are SGDLS and YYNGEE. CDR3 size: 14 residues. V was shortened by 0 bases and J by 4 bases, with 10 bases between the two germline ends. DNA of the CDR3: TGTGCCAGCAGCGTAGGAGGAGGGGCCACTGAAGCTTTCTTT. Translating gives CASSVGGGATEAFF.

The V call is TRBV3-1 (or the pseudogene TRBV3-2), the J call TRBJ2-2; tentative D call: TRBD2 (6 bases). V was shortened by 1 base and J by 7 bases, with 10 bases between the two germline ends. The CDR3 loop spans 14 amino acids. Looked up from germline, CDR1 is LGHDT and CDR2 is YNNKEL (reference sequence). CDR3 protein: CASSQVRGIGELFF. CDR3 bases: TGTGCCAGCAGCCAAGTACGCGGGATCGGGGAGCTGTTTTTT.

The chain links TRBV3-1 (or the pseudogene TRBV3-2) to TRBJ1-2; D remains ambiguous. Germline assignment: CDR1 LGHDT and CDR2 YNNKEL (reference sequence). Trimming pared 5 bases from V and 2 bases from J, leaving 12 bases between. This CDR3 is 14 amino acids long. In nucleotides, the CDR3 is TGTGCCAGCAGCTTCCGGGTACCAAACTATGGCTACACCTTC. Its protein product is CASSFRVPNYGYTF.

The chain couples TRBV27 to TRBJ2-4; 7 positions agree with TRBD2. The CDR3 spans 16 residues. V trimming: 6 bases; J trimming: 2 bases; junction bases outside the gene matches: 10. In germline, CDR1 is MNHEY, CDR2 SMNVEV (reference sequence). The CDR3 region is CASRSSSGGTKNIQYF. DNA of the CDR3: TGTGCCAGCAGATCCTCTAGCGGTGGAACCAAAAACATTCAGTACTTC.

This sequence joins TRBV28 and TRBJ2-7; D uncertain. This CDR3 is built from 12 residues. The V gene's germline CDR1 is MDHEN and CDR2 SYDVKM. V dropped 8 bases and J dropped 0 bases, with 8 bases sitting between them. The CDR3 is CASGQSSYEQYF. Here the CDR3 DNA reads TGTGCCAGCGGGCAGAGCTCCTACGAGCAGTACTTC.

In its sample, this clone was seen a few times. The chain employs TRBV27 and TRBJ2-7, with D possibly TRBD2 on 6 matching bases. V was pared by 4 bases and J by 2 bases, with 21 bases between. Germline V gives CDR1 MNHEY, CDR2 SMNVEV (reference sequence). The CDR3 is made up of 17 amino acids. The CDR3 DNA reads TGTGCCAGCAGTTCCCTAACTGGGGGGTGGGGGGCCTACGAGCAGTACTTC. Translation gives CASSSLTGGWGAYEQYF.

This chain uses TRBV7-8 with TRBJ1-1; TRBD1 matches 7 bases. CDR1 and CDR2 from the germline V gene are SGHVS and FQNEAQ. The CDR3 spans 15 residues. Trimming removed 7 bases from V and 4 bases from J; junction bases left unmatched: 12. In nucleotides, the CDR3 is TGTGCCAGCATCCGTCAGGGGGGTCCCGGCACTGAAGCTTTCTTT. As protein: CASIRQGGPGTEAFF.

The chain is built from TRBV7-9 and TRBJ2-3; TRBD2 matches at 8 bases. With V trimmed by 5 bases and J by 1 base, 8 bases remained unmatched. The CDR3 has 16 amino acids. The germline gives CDR1 SEHNR, CDR2 FQNEAQ (reference sequence). CDR3 sequence: CASSPTRAGGTDTQYF. The CDR3 nucleotides are TGTGCCAGCAGCCCCACTCGAGCGGGAGGCACAGATACGCAGTATTTT.

This chain joins TRBV11-2 and TRBJ1-4; D unclear. Germline lookup yields CDR1 SGHAT and CDR2 FQNNGV. The CDR3 is made up of 13 amino acids. The V gene lost 0 bases and the J gene lost 5 bases, with 4 bases spanning the gap. For the CDR3, the DNA is TGTGCCAGCAGCTTAGAGAGAAATGAAAAACTGTTTTTT. This translates into CASSLERNEKLFF.

To note about this clone: This specimen includes other DNA sequences encoding the same CDR3. The V and J genes are TRBV5-1 and TRBJ1-4, with 7 bases matching TRBD1. CDR1 SGHRS and CDR2 YFSETQ come from the germline V gene. The V and J ends lost 4 bases and 8 bases, in that order; junction bases with no gene match: 5. The CDR3 totals 13 residues. The chain's CDR3 is CASSLNRGEKLFF. The CDR3 DNA is TGCGCCAGCAGCCTAAACAGGGGAGAAAAACTGTTTTTT.

This clone was picked up one time. The chain uses TRBV6-5 and TRBJ1-5; no clear D gene. V lost 6 bases and J lost 5, with 11 bases in between. Germline CDR1 is MNHEY and CDR2 is SVGAGI. This CDR3 comprises 13 residues. The CDR3 DNA reads as TGTGCCAGCAGGCGGGGAAACGATCAGCCCCAGCATTTT. Protein: CASRRGNDQPQHF.

V is TRBV2 and J is TRBJ2-1; TRBD1 aligns across 10 bases. V lost 7 bases, J lost 2 bases, and 5 bases stayed unmatched. CDR1 and CDR2 from the germline V gene are SNHLY and FYNNEI. The CDR3 covers 15 residues. The CDR3 bases are TGTGCCAGCACTAGGGACAGGGGAGCCTACAATGAGCAGTTCTTC. It is translated as CASTRDRGAYNEQFF.

The rearrangement joins TRBV10-3 to TRBJ1-2; TRBD1 matches 8 bases. The CDR3 is 14 amino acids. Germline loops: CDR1 ENHRY, CDR2 SYGVKD. Trimming removed 3 bases from V and 4 bases from J; junction bases left unmatched: 4. Here the CDR3 DNA reads TGTGCCATCAGTGAAGCCGGACAGGGCTATGGCTACACCTTC. This encodes CAISEAGQGYGYTF.

The J gene is TRBJ2-7, the V gene TRBV11-3; weak D call: TRBD2 (6 bases). CDR3 length equals 13 residues. From germline, CDR1 is SGHNT and CDR2 YENEEA. V lost 4 bases, J lost 6 bases, and 13 bases lay in between. CDR3 in amino acids: CASSSRGSSEQYF. The CDR3 bases are TGTGCCAGCAGCTCACGGGGGAGTAGCGAGCAGTACTTC.

This chain uses TRBV11-2 with TRBJ1-6, with 10 bases fitting TRBD1. V lost 3 bases, J lost 5 bases, and 7 bases stayed unmatched. The germline V gene has CDR1 SGHAT and CDR2 FQNNGV. This CDR3 is 17 amino acids long. The CDR3 nucleotides read TGTGCCAGCAGCTTTCTCGGGACAGGGGAAAATAATTCACCCCTCCACTTT. It translates to CASSFLGTGENNSPLHF.

This clone was seen a handful of times. V is TRBV30 and J is TRBJ1-1; D is possibly TRBD1 (6 bases). V was pared by 3 bases and J by 1 base, with 12 bases between. This CDR3 comprises 14 residues. Germline lookup yields CDR1 GTSNPN and CDR2 SVGIG (reference sequence). CDR3 amino acids: CAWSTGLGNTEAFF. The CDR3 nucleotides read TGTGCCTGGAGCACAGGGCTCGGGAACACTGAAGCTTTCTTT.

V is TRBV11-2 and J is TRBJ2-1; D gene ambiguous. This CDR3 spans 16 amino acids. V gave up 0 bases and J gave up 7 bases, with 16 bases separating them. CDR1 SGHAT and CDR2 FQNNGV come from the germline V gene. The CDR3 loop is CASSLDRGSRGNEQFF. The CDR3 DNA reads as TGTGCCAGCAGCTTAGATCGAGGCTCCCGTGGTAATGAGCAGTTCTTC.

J is TRBJ2-3 and V is TRBV24-1, with TRBD1 matching 9 bases. The germline V gene encodes CDR1 KGHDR and CDR2 SFDVKD. The ends lost 3 bases at V and 1 base at J; junction bases unmatched: 7. CDR3 size: 17 residues. The CDR3 region is CATSDTTGGSGTDTQYF. As DNA, the CDR3 is TGTGCCACCAGTGATACTACAGGGGGCTCGGGCACAGATACGCAGTATTTT.

V gene TRBV2 combines with J gene TRBJ2-1, with D perhaps TRBD1 (5 bases). Germline V gene data show CDR1 as SNHLY and CDR2 as FYNNEI. With 8 bases removed from V and 6 bases from J, the gap between germline ends came to 14 bases. The CDR3 runs 13 residues. The CDR3 protein is CASGALGGNEQFF. The CDR3 DNA sequence: TGTGCCAGCGGGGCTCTGGGCGGCAATGAGCAGTTCTTC. Combining the CDR3 with reference TRBV2 and TRBJ2-1 gives the whole variable domain EPEVTQTPSHQVTQMGQEVILRCVPISNHLYFYWYRQILGQKVEFLVSFYNNEISEKSEIFDDQFSVERPDGSNFTLKIRSTKLEDSAMYFCASGALGGNEQFFGPGTRLTVL.

The gene calls are TRBV6-5 and TRBJ1-1; TRBD1 is a possible D gene (5 bases). CDR1 and CDR2 from the germline V gene are MNHEY and SVGAGI. V was clipped by 2 bases and J by 6 bases, with 10 bases between them. CDR3 length equals 13 residues. In DNA form, the CDR3 reads TGTGCCAGCAGTTACCATGACAGTTCTGAAGCTTTCTTT. This gives the protein CASSYHDSSEAFF.

The chain combines TRBV28 with TRBJ2-2; a weak D match, TRBD2 (7 bases). This CDR3 has 16 residues. CDR1 and CDR2 from the germline V gene are MDHEN and SYDVKM. The V gene lost 5 bases and the J gene lost 8 bases, with 21 bases spanning the gap. The chain's CDR3 is CASSVPGGGSVGELFF. The CDR3 DNA reads TGTGCCAGCAGTGTCCCTGGGGGCGGGAGTGTAGGGGAGCTGTTTTTT.

This clone was seen more than once but under ten times. This sequence joins TRBV7-9 and TRBJ2-1, with TRBD2 matching over 7 bases. The CDR3 length is 15 residues. Germline-derived CDR1 and CDR2 are SEHNR and FQNEAQ (reference sequence). V shed 5 bases, J shed 6 bases, and the junction held 10 bases outside the gene matches. CDR3 loop: CASSPPTGRGNEQFF. The CDR3 nucleotides read TGTGCCAGCAGCCCCCCGACTGGGAGGGGCAATGAGCAGTTCTTC.